This TCR beta chain is from a study of regulatory T cells in long-lasting Graves disease. This CDR3 has 16 residues. V shed 3 bases and J shed 2 bases, with 20 bases lying between them. CDR1 DFQATT and CDR2 SNEGSKA come from the germline V gene (reference sequence). Time point here: newly diagnosed GD, antithyroid drugs for less than 3 months. PBMC-derived RNA was used for the TCR library. This clonotype has at least ten counts. Researchers made TCR beta libraries by using iRepertoire HTBI primers and running Arm-PCR on CDR3 regions. TCRdb passed the multiplex PCR reads through MiXCR, listing each CDR3 protein once. This table has 420,000 or so distinct CDR3 sequences, less than 20% appearing once. The same specimen was also included in a second study, on T cells in Graves' hyperthyroidism and ophthalmopathy.

This TCR derives from a woman under 30 with Graves disease. The chain has TRBV20-1 and TRBJ2-7; D tentatively fits TRBD1 or TRBD2 (6 bases each). Sequencing was performed on peripheral blood mononuclear cells (PBMCs), taken at new diagnosis, from a patient treated with antithyroid drugs. Here the CDR3 DNA reads TGCAGTGCTAGGGTCGGAGGGGGTAGTTCAGCCTACGAGCAGTACTTC. Its protein product is CSARVGGGSSAYEQYF.